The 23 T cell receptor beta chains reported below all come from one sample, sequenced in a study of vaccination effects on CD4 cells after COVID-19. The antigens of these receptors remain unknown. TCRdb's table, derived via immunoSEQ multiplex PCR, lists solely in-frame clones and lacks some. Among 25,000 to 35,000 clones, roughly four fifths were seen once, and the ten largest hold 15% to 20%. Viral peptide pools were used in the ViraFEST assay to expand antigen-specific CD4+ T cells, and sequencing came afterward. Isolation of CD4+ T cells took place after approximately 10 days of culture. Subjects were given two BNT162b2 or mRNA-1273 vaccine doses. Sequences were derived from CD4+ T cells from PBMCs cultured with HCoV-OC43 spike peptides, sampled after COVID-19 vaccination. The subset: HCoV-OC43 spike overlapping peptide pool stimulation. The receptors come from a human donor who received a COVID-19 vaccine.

The CDR3 spells CASSLAVRPPGLAGVYNEQFF. In DNA, the CDR3 is TGTGCCAGCAGCTTAGCCGTACGGCCCCCGGGACTAGCGGGAGTCTACAATGAGCAGTTCTTC. J is TRBJ2-1 and V is TRBV7-6; TRBD2 aligns across 14 bases. The J segment lost 3 bases and the V segment lost 0 bases, leaving 13 bases of the junction unmatched. The CDR3 is made up of 21 amino acids. Germline values: CDR1 SGHVS, CDR2 FNYEAQ.

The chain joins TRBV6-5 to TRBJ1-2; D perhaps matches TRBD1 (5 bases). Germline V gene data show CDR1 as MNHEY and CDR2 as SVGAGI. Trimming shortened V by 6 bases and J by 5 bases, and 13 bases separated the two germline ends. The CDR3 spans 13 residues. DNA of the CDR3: TGTGCCAGCAGAATGGACAACCTTTATGGCTACACCTTC. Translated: CASRMDNLYGYTF.

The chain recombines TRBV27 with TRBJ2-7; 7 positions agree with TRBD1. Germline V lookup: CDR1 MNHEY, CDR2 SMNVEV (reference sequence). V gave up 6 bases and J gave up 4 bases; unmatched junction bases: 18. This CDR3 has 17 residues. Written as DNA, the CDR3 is TGTGCCAGCAGCCCGACAGGGAGTCGGCTTTTAATGTACGAGCAGTACTTC. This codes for CASSPTGSRLLMYEQYF.

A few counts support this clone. DNA for the CDR3: TGTGCCAGCAGCCCTACTCTTCGTTCACCCCTCCACTTT. Its translation: CASSPTLRSPLHF. This sequence joins TRBV12-3 or TRBV12-4 and TRBJ1-6; D is unresolved. The CDR3 sequence is 13 residues long. With 6 bases removed from V and 9 bases from J, the gap between germline ends came to 12 bases.

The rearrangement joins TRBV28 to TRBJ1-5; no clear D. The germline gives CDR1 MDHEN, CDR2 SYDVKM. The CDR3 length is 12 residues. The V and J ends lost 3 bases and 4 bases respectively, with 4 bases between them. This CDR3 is CASSLMNQPQHF. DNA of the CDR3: TGTGCCAGCAGTTTGATGAATCAGCCCCAGCATTTT.

The CDR3: CASSPDGQFNEQFF. CDR3 coding DNA: TGTGCCAGCAGCCCCGATGGCCAGTTCAATGAGCAGTTCTTC. The chain is built from TRBV3-1 (or the pseudogene TRBV3-2) and TRBJ2-1; no definite D call. The length of the CDR3 is 14 residues. Germline V gene data show CDR1 as LGHDT and CDR2 as YNNKEL (reference sequence). V was clipped by 4 bases and J by 6 bases, with 13 bases between them.

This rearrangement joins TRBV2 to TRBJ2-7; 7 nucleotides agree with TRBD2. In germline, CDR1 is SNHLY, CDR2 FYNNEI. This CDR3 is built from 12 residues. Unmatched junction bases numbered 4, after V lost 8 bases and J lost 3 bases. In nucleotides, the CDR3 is TGTGCCAGCGGGAGGGGAGGCTACGAGCAGTACTTC. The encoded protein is CASGRGGYEQYF.

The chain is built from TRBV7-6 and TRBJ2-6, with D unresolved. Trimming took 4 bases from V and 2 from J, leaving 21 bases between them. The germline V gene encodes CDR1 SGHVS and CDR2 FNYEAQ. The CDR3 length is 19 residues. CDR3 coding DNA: TGTGCCAGCAGCTCTGCCTTCAAAAGGACGGTTGCTGGGGCCAACGTCCTGACTTTC. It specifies CASSSAFKRTVAGANVLTF.

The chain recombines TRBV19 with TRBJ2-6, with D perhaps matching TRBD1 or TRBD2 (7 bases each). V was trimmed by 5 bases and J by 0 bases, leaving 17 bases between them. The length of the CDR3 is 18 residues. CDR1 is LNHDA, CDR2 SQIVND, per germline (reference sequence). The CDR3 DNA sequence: TGTGCCAGTAGTGGGGGGGACAGCCGAGACTCTGGGGCCAACGTCCTGACTTTC. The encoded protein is CASSGGDSRDSGANVLTF.

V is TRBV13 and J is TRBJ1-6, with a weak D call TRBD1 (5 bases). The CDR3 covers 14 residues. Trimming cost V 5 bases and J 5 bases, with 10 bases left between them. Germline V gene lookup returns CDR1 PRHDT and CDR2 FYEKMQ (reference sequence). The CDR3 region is CASSPRGDNSPLHF. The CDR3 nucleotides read TGTGCCAGCAGCCCCCGGGGGGATAATTCACCCCTCCACTTT.

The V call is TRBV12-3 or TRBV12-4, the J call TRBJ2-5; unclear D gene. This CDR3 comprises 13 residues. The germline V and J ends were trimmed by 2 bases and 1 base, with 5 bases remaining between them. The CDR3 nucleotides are TGTGCCAGCAGTTTATACAGCCAAGAGACCCAGTACTTC. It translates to CASSLYSQETQYF.

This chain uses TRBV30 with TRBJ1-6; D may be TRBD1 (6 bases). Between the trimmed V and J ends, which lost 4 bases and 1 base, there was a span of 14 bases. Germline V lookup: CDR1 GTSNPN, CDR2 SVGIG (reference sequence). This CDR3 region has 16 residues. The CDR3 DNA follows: TGTGCCTGGAAAGTACAGGGCTTATCCTATAATTCACCCCTCCACTTT. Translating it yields CAWKVQGLSYNSPLHF.

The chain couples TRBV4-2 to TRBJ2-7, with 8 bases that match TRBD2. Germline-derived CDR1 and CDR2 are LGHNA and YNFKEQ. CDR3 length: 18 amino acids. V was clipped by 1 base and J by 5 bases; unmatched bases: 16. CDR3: CASSQAPPPAGDHDEQYF. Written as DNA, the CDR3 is TGTGCCAGCAGCCAAGCTCCCCCCCCAGCGGGAGACCACGACGAGCAGTACTTC.

CDR3 amino acids: CASSLEPGTIYGYTF. The CDR3 nucleotides read TGTGCCAGCAGCTTGGAACCCGGGACAATATATGGCTACACCTTC. The chain carries TRBV5-6 and TRBJ1-2; D is possibly TRBD1 (6 bases). CDR1 is SGHDT, CDR2 YYEEEE, per germline. The germline V and J ends were trimmed by 0 bases and 5 bases, with 14 bases remaining between them. The CDR3 consists of 15 residues.

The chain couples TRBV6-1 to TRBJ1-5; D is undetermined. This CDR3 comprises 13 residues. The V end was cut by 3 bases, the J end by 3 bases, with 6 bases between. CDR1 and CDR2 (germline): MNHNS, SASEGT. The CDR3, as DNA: TGTGCCAGCAGTGAGGCATACAATCAGCCCCAGCATTTT. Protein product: CASSEAYNQPQHF.

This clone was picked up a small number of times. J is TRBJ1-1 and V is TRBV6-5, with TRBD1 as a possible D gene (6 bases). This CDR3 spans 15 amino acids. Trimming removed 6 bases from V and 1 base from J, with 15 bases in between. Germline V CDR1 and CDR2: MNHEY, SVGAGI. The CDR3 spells CASSLTGTTNTEAFF. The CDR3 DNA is TGTGCCAGCAGCCTCACCGGGACAACGAACACTGAAGCTTTCTTT.

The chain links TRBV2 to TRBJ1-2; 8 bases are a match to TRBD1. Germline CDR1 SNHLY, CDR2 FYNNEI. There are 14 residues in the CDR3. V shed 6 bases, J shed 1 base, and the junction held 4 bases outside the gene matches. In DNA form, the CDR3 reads TGTGCCAGCAGCGGACAGGGAAATAACTATGGCTACACCTTC. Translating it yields CASSGQGNNYGYTF.

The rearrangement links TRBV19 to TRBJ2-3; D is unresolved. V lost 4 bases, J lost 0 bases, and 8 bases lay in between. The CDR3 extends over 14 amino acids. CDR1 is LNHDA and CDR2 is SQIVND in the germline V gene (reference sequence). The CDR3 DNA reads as TGTGCCAGTAGTACGGGCCCTAGCACAGATACGCAGTATTTT. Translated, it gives CASSTGPSTDTQYF.

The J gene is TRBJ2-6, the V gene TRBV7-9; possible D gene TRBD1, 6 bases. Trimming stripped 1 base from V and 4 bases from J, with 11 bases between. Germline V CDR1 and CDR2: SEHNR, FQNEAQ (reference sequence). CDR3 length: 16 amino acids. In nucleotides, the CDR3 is TGTGCCAGCAGCTTAGTGAGGGGGACAGGGGCCAACGTCCTGACTTTC. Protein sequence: CASSLVRGTGANVLTF. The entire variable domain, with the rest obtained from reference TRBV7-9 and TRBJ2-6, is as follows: DTGVSQNPRHKITKRGQNVTFRCDPISEHNRLYWYRQTLGQGPEFLTYFQNEAQLEKSRLLSDRFSAERPKGSFSTLEIQRTEQGDSAMYLCASSLVRGTGANVLTFGAGSRLTVL.

The CDR3 sequence is CASSRRTGVRTDTQYF. CDR3 DNA: TGTGCCAGCAGCCGACGGACAGGGGTCCGCACAGATACGCAGTATTTT. The rearrangement links TRBV27 to TRBJ2-3; 9 positions agree with TRBD1. CDR3 length: 16 amino acids. Germline-derived CDR1 and CDR2 are MNHEY and SMNVEV (reference sequence). V was clipped by 6 bases and J by 1 base; unmatched bases: 8.

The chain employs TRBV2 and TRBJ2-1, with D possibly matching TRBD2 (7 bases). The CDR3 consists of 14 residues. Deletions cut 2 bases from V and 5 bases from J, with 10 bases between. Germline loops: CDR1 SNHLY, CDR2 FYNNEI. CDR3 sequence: CASSERGGDNEQFF. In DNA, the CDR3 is TGTGCCAGCAGTGAAAGGGGGGGGGACAATGAGCAGTTCTTC.

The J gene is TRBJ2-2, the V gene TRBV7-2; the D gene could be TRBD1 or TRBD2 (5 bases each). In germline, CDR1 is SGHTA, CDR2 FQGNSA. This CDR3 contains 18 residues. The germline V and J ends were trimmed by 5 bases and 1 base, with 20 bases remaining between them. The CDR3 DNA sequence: TGTGCCAGCAGCAAACGGCCTGGCAGGGCGGGGAACACCGGGGAGCTGTTTTTT. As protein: CASSKRPGRAGNTGELFF.

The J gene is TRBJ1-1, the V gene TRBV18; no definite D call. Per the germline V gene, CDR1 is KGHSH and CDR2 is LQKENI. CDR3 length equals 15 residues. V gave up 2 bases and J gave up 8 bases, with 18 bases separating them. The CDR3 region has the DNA TGTGCCAGCTCACCAATCGTTGAGGCCGCGGAAGAAGCTTTCTTT. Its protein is CASSPIVEAAEEAFF.